This passage covers 12 T cell receptor beta chains from one sample sequenced in a study of vaccination effects on CD4 cells after COVID-19 (dated by TCRdb to between 2021 and 2024). These TCRs' antigens remain unknown. To identify antigen-specific CD4+ T cell clonotypes by their expansion, the ViraFEST assay first stimulated PBMC with viral peptide pools and then applied TCR sequencing. After 10 to 11 days of culture, CD4+ T cells were isolated with the EasySep CD4+ T cell isolation kit. Each participant got two doses of an mRNA SARS-CoV-2 vaccine, either BNT162b2 or mRNA-1273. The library was built by means of the immunoSEQ multiplex PCR assay. TCRdb took over this immuneACCESS table, retaining in-frame rearrangements with V and J assigned. Such tables are incomplete; in checked studies, under half of the missing clones stem from an unresolved V gene, and the remainder is unexplained. This sample holds fewer than 50,000 clones; roughly four fifths were observed only once. Under 2% of the sample is in the top ten clones.

The starting material was CD4+ T cells from PBMCs cultured with HCoV-NL63 spike peptides, obtained after COVID-19 vaccination. Explained via the paper, the cell subset or site label denotes: HCoV-NL63 spike overlapping peptide pool stimulation. The receptors shown here come from a human donor who received a COVID-19 vaccine. Some clones in this sample may be carry-over from other donors' samples.

The table lists this clone with a few counts. A junction end diverges from the germline sequence, so it may reflect a read error. V and J are TRBV2 and TRBJ1-6; 10 bases are a match to TRBD1. This CDR3 has 16 amino acids. The germline V gene has CDR1 SNHLY and CDR2 FYNNEI. The CDR3 is CASNPTGGQYSSPLHF. The CDR3, as DNA: TGTGCCAGCAACCCGACAGGGGGCCAATATAGTTCACCCCTCCACTTT. The whole variable domain, filled in from reference TRBV2 and TRBJ1-6, reads EPEVTQTPSHQVTQMGQEVILRCVPISNHLYFYWYRQILGQKVEFLVSFYNNEISEKSEIFDDQFSVERPDGSNFTLKIRSTKLEDSAMYFCASNPTGGQYSSPLHFGNGTRLTVT.

Only one count was recorded for this clone. J is TRBJ2-2 and V is TRBV4-3, with a tentative D call TRBD1 (6 bases). The CDR3 runs to 14 residues. Looked up from germline, CDR1 is LGHNA and CDR2 is YSLEER. The V end lost 4 bases, the J end lost 3 bases, and 9 bases lay between the germline ends. CDR3 coding DNA: TGCGCCAGCAGCCCACAGGGCTACACCGGGGAGCTGTTTTTT. Translation gives CASSPQGYTGELFF.

The sample holds a few counts of this clone. V is TRBV19 and J is TRBJ2-7; TRBD1 might be the D (7 bases). The CDR3 loop spans 13 amino acids. Germline V lookup: CDR1 LNHDA, CDR2 SQIVND (reference sequence). V lost 5 bases and J lost 3, with 11 bases in between. The DNA for the CDR3 is TGTGCCAGTAGTGCAGGGGGGAACTACGAGCAGTACGTC. Residues: CASSAGGNYEQYV.

V usage is TRBV18 and J usage is TRBJ2-2, with 9 bases lining up with TRBD1. Germline loops: CDR1 KGHSH, CDR2 LQKENI. This CDR3 spans 15 amino acids. V shed 0 bases and J 4 bases; nucleotides not matched to a gene: 0. The CDR3 region is CASSPPDRGTGELFF. The CDR3 bases are TGTGCCAGCTCACCACCGGACAGGGGCACCGGGGAGCTGTTTTTT.

In this sample, this clone turned up once. V and J are TRBV6-6 and TRBJ2-3; D gene ambiguous. The CDR3 consists of 12 residues. V lost 6 bases and J lost 5, with 9 bases in between. Germline V gene data show CDR1 as MNHNY and CDR2 as SVGAGI (reference sequence). CDR3 DNA sequence: TGTGCCAGCAGCCGGGTCGGAGATACGCAGTATTTT. Amino acids: CASSRVGDTQYF.

This chain joins TRBV2 and TRBJ1-5; TRBD1 might be the D (6 bases). The CDR3 spans 14 residues. CDR1 and CDR2 (germline): SNHLY, FYNNEI. Trimming took 4 bases from V and 6 from J, leaving 13 bases between them. The CDR3 region is CASSGQGYGQPQHF. CDR3 sequence (DNA): TGTGCCAGCAGTGGCCAGGGGTACGGTCAGCCCCAGCATTTT.

The genes are TRBV6-2 or TRBV6-3 and TRBJ1-5; D gene unclear. In germline, CDR1 is MNHEY, CDR2 SVGEGT. Trimming removed 4 bases at V and 7 bases at J, with 17 bases between. This CDR3 is 15 amino acids long. The CDR3 here is CASSFSPPAGQPQHF. The CDR3 DNA reads TGTGCCAGCAGTTTTTCCCCCCCTGCCGGGCAGCCCCAGCATTTT.

The rearrangement joins TRBV7-2 to TRBJ1-5; D unclear. The CDR3 is 15 residues long. Germline assignment: CDR1 SGHTA and CDR2 FQGNSA. V lost 4 bases, J lost 2 bases, and 12 bases lay in between. The CDR3 is CASSSDPFGNQPQHF. For the CDR3, the DNA is TGTGCCAGCAGCTCAGATCCTTTCGGCAATCAGCCCCAGCATTTT.

In DNA form, the CDR3 reads TGTGCCGGGAACGGACAGGGGGTAGGCAATGAGCAGTTCTTC. Translating gives CAGNGQGVGNEQFF. J is TRBJ2-1 and V is TRBV30; the match to TRBD1 covers 10 bases. J lost 6 bases, V lost 8 bases, and 10 bases had no gene match. This CDR3 has 14 residues. Germline CDR1 is GTSNPN and CDR2 is SVGIG (reference sequence).

The rearrangement links TRBV5-1 to TRBJ1-5, with a tentative D call TRBD1 (6 bases). V dropped 3 bases and J dropped 4 bases, with 11 bases sitting between them. The germline V gene has CDR1 SGHRS and CDR2 YFSETQ. The CDR3 loop spans 14 amino acids. The CDR3 DNA follows: TGCGCCAGCAGCTCAGGACAGCCAAATCAGCCCCAGCATTTT. Residues: CASSSGQPNQPQHF.

V is TRBV6-5 and J is TRBJ1-5; no firm D call. The CDR3 has 13 residues. Germline V lookup: CDR1 MNHEY, CDR2 SVGAGI. With 6 bases removed from V and 3 bases from J, the gap between germline ends came to 9 bases. The CDR3 DNA is TGTGCCAGCAGCTTCTTCAACAATCAGCCCCAGCATTTT. Protein: CASSFFNNQPQHF.

The genes are TRBV24-1 and TRBJ2-1; 8 nucleotides line up with TRBD2. The ends lost 3 bases at V and 4 bases at J; junction bases unmatched: 7. Germline V lookup: CDR1 KGHDR, CDR2 SFDVKD. This CDR3 region has 16 residues. The CDR3 sequence is CATSDPRGGRYNEQFF. Written as DNA, the CDR3 is TGTGCCACCAGTGATCCACGGGGGGGCCGTTACAATGAGCAGTTCTTC.